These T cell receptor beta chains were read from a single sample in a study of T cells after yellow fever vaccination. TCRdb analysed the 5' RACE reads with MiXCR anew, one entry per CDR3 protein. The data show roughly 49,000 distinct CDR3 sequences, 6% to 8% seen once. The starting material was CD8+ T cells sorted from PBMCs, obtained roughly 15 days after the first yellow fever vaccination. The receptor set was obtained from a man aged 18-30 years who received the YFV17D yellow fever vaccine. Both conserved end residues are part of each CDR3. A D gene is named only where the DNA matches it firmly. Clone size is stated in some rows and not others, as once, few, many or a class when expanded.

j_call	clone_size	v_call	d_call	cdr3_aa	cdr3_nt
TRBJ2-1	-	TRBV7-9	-	CASSPLALNEQFF	TGTGCCAGCAGCCCACTAGCTCTCAATGAGCAGTTCTTC
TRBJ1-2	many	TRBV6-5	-	CASSYGDPYGYTF	TGTGCCAGCAGTTACGGTGATCCCTATGGCTACACCTTC
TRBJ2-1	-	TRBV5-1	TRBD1	CASSPGRTGDSYNEQFF	TGCGCCAGCAGCCCGGGCAGGACAGGGGACTCCTACAATGAGCAGTTCTTC
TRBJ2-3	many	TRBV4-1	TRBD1	CASSWGQGTDTQYF	TGCGCCAGCAGCTGGGGACAGGGGACAGATACGCAGTATTTT
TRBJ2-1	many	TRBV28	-	CAGGLGNEQFF	TGTGCGGGGGGCCTCGGCAATGAGCAGTTCTTC
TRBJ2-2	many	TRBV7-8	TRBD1	CASSFSWTGGIGELFF	TGTGCCAGCAGCTTTAGTTGGACAGGGGGAATCGGGGAGCTGTTTTTT
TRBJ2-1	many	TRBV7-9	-	CASSSSGAGDYNEQFF	TGTGCCAGCAGCTCCTCCGGCGCGGGCGACTACAATGAGCAGTTCTTC
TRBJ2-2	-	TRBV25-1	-	CASSEWAGELFF	TGTGCCAGCAGTGAATGGGCCGGGGAGCTGTTTTTT
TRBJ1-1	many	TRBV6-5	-	CASSLVQGLGPRTEAFF	TGTGCCAGCAGCCTCGTTCAGGGATTGGGACCCCGCACTGAAGCTTTCTTT
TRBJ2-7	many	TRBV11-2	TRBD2	CASSLSGGAGGPEDEQYF	TGTGCCAGCAGCTTAAGTGGGGGAGCGGGGGGCCCTGAGGACGAGCAGTACTTC
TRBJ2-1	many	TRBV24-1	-	CATSERGESSYNEQFF	TGTGCCACCAGTGAAAGGGGGGAGAGCTCCTACAATGAGCAGTTCTTC
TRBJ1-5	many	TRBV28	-	CASRLWGDSGPQHF	TGTGCCAGCAGGCTCTGGGGGGATTCAGGGCCCCAGCATTTT
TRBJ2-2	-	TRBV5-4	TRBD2	CASNAGLAGATGELFF	TGTGCCAGCAACGCCGGACTAGCGGGGGCGACCGGGGAGCTGTTTTTT
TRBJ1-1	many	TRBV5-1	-	CASRVQGSHTEAFF	TGCGCCAGCAGGGTACAGGGTAGTCACACTGAAGCTTTCTTT
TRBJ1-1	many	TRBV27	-	CASSLWGVLGTEAFF	TGTGCCAGCAGTTTATGGGGTGTATTGGGCACTGAAGCTTTCTTT
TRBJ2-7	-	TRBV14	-	CASSQANYEQYF	TGTGCCAGCAGCCAAGCCAACTACGAGCAGTACTTC
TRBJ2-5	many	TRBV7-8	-	CASSLARKETQYF	TGTGCCAGCAGCTTGGCTAGGAAAGAGACCCAGTACTTC
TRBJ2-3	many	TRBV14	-	CASSQGDWGLTDTQYF	TGTGCCAGCAGCCAAGGGGACTGGGGGCTCACAGATACGCAGTATTTT
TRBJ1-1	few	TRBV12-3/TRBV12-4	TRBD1	CASSSGTGEMSTEAFF	TGTGCCAGCAGTTCCGGGACAGGGGAAATGAGCACTGAAGCTTTCTTT
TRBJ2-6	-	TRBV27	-	CASSSLARVGANVLTF	TGTGCCAGCAGTTCCTTGGCACGGGTGGGGGCCAACGTCCTGACTTTC
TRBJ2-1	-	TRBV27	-	CASRPTSSNEQFF	TGTGCCAGCAGACCGACTAGTTCCAATGAGCAGTTCTTC
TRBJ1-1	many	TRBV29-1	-	CSSLGVPLGVDTEAFF	TGCAGCTCATTAGGGGTCCCTTTGGGGGTGGACACTGAAGCTTTCTTT
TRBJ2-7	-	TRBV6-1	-	CASSEMIAYEQYF	TGTGCCAGCAGTGAAATGATAGCGTACGAGCAGTACTTC
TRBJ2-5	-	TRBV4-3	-	CASSGDGEGAIQYF	TGCGCCAGCAGCGGAGATGGGGAGGGGGCGATCCAGTACTTC
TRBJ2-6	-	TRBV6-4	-	CASSEKAASGANVLTF	TGTGCCAGCAGTGAGAAGGCAGCCTCTGGGGCCAACGTCCTGACTTTC
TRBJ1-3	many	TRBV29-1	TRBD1	CSVDLGQGDSGNTIYF	TGCAGCGTTGACCTCGGACAGGGCGACTCTGGAAACACCATATATTTT
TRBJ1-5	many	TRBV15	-	CATSRDRGNQPQHF	TGTGCCACCAGCAGAGATCGCGGAAATCAGCCCCAGCATTTT
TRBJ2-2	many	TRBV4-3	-	CASSQDWQGRAGELFF	TGCGCCAGCAGCCAAGATTGGCAGGGCCGGGCCGGGGAGCTGTTTTTT
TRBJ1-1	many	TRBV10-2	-	CASNGDPTEAFF	TGCGCCAGCAACGGGGATCCCACTGAAGCTTTCTTT
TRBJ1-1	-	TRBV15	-	CATSREGHLTEAFF	TGTGCCACCAGCAGAGAGGGACATCTAACTGAAGCTTTCTTT
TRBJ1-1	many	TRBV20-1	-	CSAREAGLGTEAFF	TGCAGTGCTAGAGAGGCAGGGTTGGGCACTGAAGCTTTCTTT
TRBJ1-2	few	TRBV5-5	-	CASSLAPHGQTLYGYTF	TGTGCCAGCAGCTTGGCCCCACATGGACAGACATTATATGGCTACACCTTC
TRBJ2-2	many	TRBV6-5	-	CASSYSPGVGTGELFF	TGTGCCAGCAGTTACTCACCAGGGGTGGGGACCGGGGAGCTGTTTTTT
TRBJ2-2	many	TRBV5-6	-	CASSWFTGELFF	TGTGCCAGCAGCTGGTTCACCGGGGAGCTGTTTTTT
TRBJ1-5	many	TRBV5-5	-	CASSFGVMANQPQHF	TGTGCCAGCAGCTTTGGGGTCATGGCGAATCAGCCCCAGCATTTT
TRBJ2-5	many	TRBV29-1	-	CSVGGREETQYF	TGCAGCGTGGGGGGCAGGGAAGAGACCCAGTACTTC
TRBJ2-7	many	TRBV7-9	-	CASSFQGSSHEQYF	TGTGCCAGCAGCTTCCAGGGGTCCTCTCACGAGCAGTACTTC
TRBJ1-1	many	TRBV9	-	CASSVDQSTEAFF	TGTGCCAGCAGCGTAGACCAAAGCACTGAAGCTTTCTTT
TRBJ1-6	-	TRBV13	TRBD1	CASTWETGGYNSPLHF	TGTGCCAGCACATGGGAGACAGGGGGATACAATTCACCCCTCCACTTT
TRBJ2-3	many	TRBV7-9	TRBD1	CASSTQTGGTQYF	TGTGCCAGCAGCACCCAGACAGGGGGTACGCAGTATTTT
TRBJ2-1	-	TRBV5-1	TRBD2	CASSLAEYLAGSGEQFF	TGCGCCAGCAGCTTGGCCGAATATCTAGCGGGGTCGGGGGAGCAGTTCTTC
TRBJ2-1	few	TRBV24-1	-	CATSDVGGFFNEQFF	TGTGCCACCAGTGATGTTGGGGGGTTCTTCAATGAGCAGTTCTTC
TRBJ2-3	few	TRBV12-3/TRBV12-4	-	CASTFSIASTDTQYF	TGTGCCAGCACCTTCTCGATAGCTAGCACAGATACGCAGTATTTT
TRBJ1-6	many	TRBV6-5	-	CASSYLYEGGMNSPLHF	TGTGCCAGCAGTTACTTGTATGAGGGGGGAATGAATTCACCCCTCCACTTT
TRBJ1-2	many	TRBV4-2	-	CASSQGNGYTF	TGTGCCAGCAGCCAGGGGAATGGCTACACCTTC
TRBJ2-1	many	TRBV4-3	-	CASSQDRIVLDEQFF	TGCGCCAGCAGCCAAGATCGGATAGTCCTCGATGAGCAGTTCTTC
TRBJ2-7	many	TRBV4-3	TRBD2	CASSLRLAGVSYEQYF	TGCGCCAGCAGCCTACGGCTAGCGGGGGTCTCCTACGAGCAGTACTTC
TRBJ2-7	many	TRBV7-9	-	CASSSRQRQYF	TGTGCCAGCAGCTCGCGACAGAGGCAGTACTTC
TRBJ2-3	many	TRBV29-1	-	CSVEETSYDTQYF	TGCAGCGTTGAGGAGACTAGTTACGATACGCAGTATTTT
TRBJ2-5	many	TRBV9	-	CASSVEGRETQYF	TGTGCCAGCAGCGTAGAGGGTCGGGAGACCCAGTACTTC